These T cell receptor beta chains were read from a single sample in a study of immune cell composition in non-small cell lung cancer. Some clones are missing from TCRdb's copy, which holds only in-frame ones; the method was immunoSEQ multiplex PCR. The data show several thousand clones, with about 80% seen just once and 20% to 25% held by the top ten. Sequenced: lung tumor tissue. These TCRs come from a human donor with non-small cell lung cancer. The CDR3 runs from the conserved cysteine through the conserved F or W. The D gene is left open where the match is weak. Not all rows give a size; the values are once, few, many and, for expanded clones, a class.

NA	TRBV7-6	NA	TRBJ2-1	CASSLESVGSLSFYNEQFF	TGTGCCAGCAGCTTAGAATCCGTGGGGTCCCTAAGCTTCTACAATGAGCAGTTCTTC
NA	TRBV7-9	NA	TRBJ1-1	CASSGGGNTEAFF	TGTGCCAGCAGCGGTGGGGGGAACACTGAAGCTTTCTTT
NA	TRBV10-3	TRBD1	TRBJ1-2	CASSPAGQGPGYTF	TGTGCCAGCAGTCCAGCCGGACAGGGGCCCGGCTACACCTTC
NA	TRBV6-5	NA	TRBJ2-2	CASSYSAINTGELFF	TGTGCCAGCAGTTACTCGGCGATAAACACCGGGGAGCTGTTTTTT
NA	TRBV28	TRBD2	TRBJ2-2	CATVLAAGELFF	TGTGCCACCGTTCTAGCGGCCGGGGAGCTGTTTTTT
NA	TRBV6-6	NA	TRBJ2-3	CASSYGRDTQYF	TGTGCCAGCAGTTACGGGCGGGATACGCAGTATTTT
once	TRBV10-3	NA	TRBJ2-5	CAIRVDSYQETQYF	TGTGCCATCAGGGTGGACAGCTACCAAGAGACCCAGTACTTC
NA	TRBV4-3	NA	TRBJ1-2	CASSRGLGAYYGYTF	TGCGCCAGCAGCCGAGGGTTGGGGGCCTACTATGGCTACACCTTC
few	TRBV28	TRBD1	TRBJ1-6	CASREGQGLSFLHF	TGTGCCAGCAGGGAGGGACAGGGATTAAGTTTCCTCCACTTT
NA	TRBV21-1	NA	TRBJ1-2	CASSKVRGGPSNYGYTF	TGTGCCAGCAGCAAAGTCCGCGGGGGACCCTCTAACTATGGCTACACCTTC
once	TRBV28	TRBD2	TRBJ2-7	CASSWGLAGGTYEQYF	TGTGCCAGCAGTTGGGGACTAGCGGGAGGCACCTACGAGCAGTACTTC
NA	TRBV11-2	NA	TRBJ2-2	CASSPSNTGELFF	TGTGCCAGCAGCCCTTCGAACACCGGGGAGCTGTTTTTT
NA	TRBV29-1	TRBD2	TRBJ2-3	CSVDDGGTDTQYF	TGCAGCGTTGATGACGGGGGGACAGATACGCAGTATTTT
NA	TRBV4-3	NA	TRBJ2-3	CASSQEGGGAGWGDTQYF	TGCGCCAGCAGCCAAGAAGGTGGGGGGGCGGGATGGGGAGATACGCAGTATTTT
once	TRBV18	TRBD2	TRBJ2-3	CASSPSWTSGSVADTQYF	TGTGCCAGCTCACCCTCCTGGACTAGCGGGAGTGTGGCAGATACGCAGTATTTT
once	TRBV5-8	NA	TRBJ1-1	CASSLERRNTEAFF	TGTGCCAGCAGCTTGGAACGGAGGAACACTGAAGCTTTCTTT
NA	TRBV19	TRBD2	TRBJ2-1	CASHSGAGYNEQFF	TGTGCCAGTCATAGCGGGGCGGGCTACAATGAGCAGTTCTTC
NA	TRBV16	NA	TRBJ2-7	CASSHRSPLSEQYF	TGTGCCAGCAGCCACCGTTCTCCCTTGTCCGAGCAGTACTTC
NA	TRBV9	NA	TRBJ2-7	CASSAGLGNEQYF	TGTGCCAGCAGCGCAGGTCTCGGGAACGAGCAGTACTTC
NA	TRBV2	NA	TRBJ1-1	CASSRNLNPLGTEAFF	TGTGCCAGCAGTCGTAATTTGAATCCTTTGGGAACTGAAGCTTTCTTT
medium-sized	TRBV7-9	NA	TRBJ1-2	CASSSSGPEGGYTF	TGTGCCAGCAGCTCCTCCGGGCCCGAGGGTGGCTACACCTTC
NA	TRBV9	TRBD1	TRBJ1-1	CASSAGGTEAFF	TGTGCCAGCAGTGCAGGGGGCACTGAAGCTTTCTTT
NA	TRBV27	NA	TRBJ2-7	CASSLGRGREQYF	TGTGCCAGCAGTTTAGGAAGGGGGAGGGAGCAGTACTTC
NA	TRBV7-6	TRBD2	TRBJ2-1	CASSLVGGDFYNEQFF	TGTGCCAGCAGCTTAGTGGGAGGGGATTTCTACAATGAGCAGTTCTTC
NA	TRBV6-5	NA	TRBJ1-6	CASSYSSAGDGGILHF	TGTGCCAGCAGTTACTCGAGCGCCGGCGACGGAGGAATCCTCCACTTT
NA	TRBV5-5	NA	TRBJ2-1	CASSRELGYNEQFF	TGTGCCAGCAGTCGCGAATTAGGTTACAATGAGCAGTTCTTC
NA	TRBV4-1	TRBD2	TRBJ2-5	CASSQDRAGGRRETQYF	TGCGCCAGCAGCCAAGATCGAGCGGGGGGGCGCCGGGAGACCCAGTACTTC
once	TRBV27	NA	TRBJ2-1	CASGRINEQFF	TGTGCCAGCGGAAGGATAAATGAGCAGTTCTTC
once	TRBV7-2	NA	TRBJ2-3	CASSLKFGGGPTDTQYF	TGTGCCAGCAGCTTAAAATTTGGCGGGGGCCCCACAGATACGCAGTATTTT